The rows below give T cell receptor beta chains drawn from one sample of a study of graft-versus-host responses after intestinal transplantation. The repertoire was sequenced with immunoSEQ multiplex PCR; TCRdb's copy has only in-frame clones and lacks some. The sample holds approximately 77,000 clones, about 92% seen once. Here the sequenced sample was PBMCs, taken 98 days after intestinal transplantation. Receptor source: a human patient who received an intestinal transplant, so some T cells may come from the graft donor. CDR3s include the opening cysteine and the closing phenylalanine or tryptophan. D genes are given only for firm matches.

J | V | D | DNA | CDR3
TRBJ2-2 | TRBV14 | - | TGTGCCAGCAGTCAAGCCTACAGGGTAAACACCGGGGAGCTGTTTTTT | CASSQAYRVNTGELFF
TRBJ2-3 | TRBV15 | TRBD2 | TGTGCCACCAGCTACGGACTAGCGGAATACACAGATACGCAGTATTTT | CATSYGLAEYTDTQYF
TRBJ2-7 | TRBV6-5 | TRBD2 | TGTGCCAGCACCATCACGGGGGGATACGAGCAGTACTTC | CASTITGGYEQYF
TRBJ1-2 | TRBV7-2 | TRBD1 | TGTGCCCAGCAAAGGGACAGGCTCCAAGCTAACTATGGCTACACCTTC | CAQQRDRLQANYGYTF
TRBJ2-5 | TRBV7-9 | - | TGTGCCAGCTCTACGAGGGGACAAGGGACCCAGTACTTC | CASSTRGQGTQYF
TRBJ2-1 | TRBV11-2 | TRBD2 | TGTGCCAGCAGCTTAGTGGCTGCGGGGGGGGATGAGCAGTTCTTC | CASSLVAAGGDEQFF
TRBJ2-5 | TRBV10-2 | TRBD2 | TGCGCCAGCAGCGTCACTAGCGGGGGGACCCAAGAGACCCAGTACTTC | CASSVTSGGTQETQYF
TRBJ1-1 | TRBV6-5 | TRBD1 | TGTGCCAGCAGTTACCAGGGGGCTCACACTGAAGCTTTCTTT | CASSYQGAHTEAFF
TRBJ1-2 | TRBV28 | - | TGTGCCAGCAGTTTCAACAGTAACTATGGCTACACCTTC | CASSFNSNYGYTF
TRBJ2-2 | TRBV10-2 | - | TGCGCCAGCAGTGAGTCCCGCCCTTTCACCGGGGAGCTGTTTTTT | CASSESRPFTGELFF
TRBJ2-7 | TRBV4-3 | - | TGCGCCAGCAGCCACCCAGGGGGGAGCGAGCAGTACTTC | CASSHPGGSEQYF